A single sample gave rise to the 16 T cell receptor beta chains below, sequenced in a study of blood T cell repertoires in COVID-19. Profiled with immunoSEQ multiplex PCR; TCRdb holds only in-frame clones, not every one. Among roughly 86,000 clones listed, roughly 80% were seen once. Sequencing was done on a sample of peripheral blood. These receptors all stem from a man aged 50-60 years with acute or convalescent COVID-19.

The chain combines TRBV19 with TRBJ2-1; 9 nucleotides match TRBD2. V gave up 4 bases and J gave up 6 bases; unmatched junction bases: 4. This CDR3 is built from 14 residues. CDR1 is LNHDA and CDR2 is SQIVND in the germline V gene (reference sequence). CDR3 DNA sequence: TGTGCCAGTAGTAGGGCGGGGGGGCTCAATGAGCAGTTCTTC. It is translated as CASSRAGGLNEQFF.

The gene calls are TRBV6-5 and TRBJ1-5; a possible D gene is TRBD1 (5 bases). This CDR3 contains 12 residues. The V and J ends lost 6 bases and 7 bases respectively, with 10 bases between them. Germline CDR1 is MNHEY and CDR2 is SVGAGI. CDR3 in amino acids: CASRGGVQPQHF. The CDR3 nucleotides are TGTGCCAGCAGGGGGGGAGTACAGCCCCAGCATTTT.

The chain employs TRBV18 and TRBJ1-1; D is perhaps TRBD1 (5 bases). CDR1 and CDR2 from the germline V gene are KGHSH and LQKENI. CDR3 length equals 15 residues. Trimming shortened V by 3 bases and J by 1 base, and 12 bases separated the two germline ends. The CDR3 sequence is CASSPREVRNTEAFF. CDR3 nucleotide sequence: TGTGCCAGCTCACCCAGGGAGGTTAGGAACACTGAAGCTTTCTTT.

This rearrangement joins TRBV30 to TRBJ2-2, with 10 nucleotides matching TRBD1. Trimming at V came to 6 bases and at J to 6 bases, leaving 7 bases not matched to a gene. The CDR3 runs to 14 residues. Germline CDR1 reads GTSNPN; CDR2 reads SVGIG (reference sequence). CDR3: CACPRDRGAGELFF. Written as DNA, the CDR3 is TGTGCCTGCCCCCGGGACAGGGGTGCCGGGGAGCTGTTTTTT. Full variable domain (missing parts from reference TRBV30 and TRBJ2-2): SQTIHQWPATLVQPVGSPLSLECTVEGTSNPNLYWYRQAAGRGLQLLFYSVGIGQISSEVPQNLSASRPQDRQFILSSKKLLLSDSGFYLCACPRDRGAGELFFGEGSRLTVL.

The chain links TRBV19 to TRBJ1-2; 7 bases line up with TRBD1. Germline CDR1 LNHDA, CDR2 SQIVND (reference sequence). Losses at the gene ends were 4 bases for V and 8 bases for J; bases not matched to a gene: 10. This CDR3 is built from 14 residues. CDR3 nucleotides: TGTGCCAGTAGTACCTCTCGGGACAGCTTAGGCTACACCTTC. Its protein is CASSTSRDSLGYTF. Drawing the rest from reference TRBV19 and TRBJ1-2, the complete variable domain is DGGITQSPKYLFRKEGQNVTLSCEQNLNHDAMYWYRQDPGQGLRLIYYSQIVNDFQKGDIAEGYSVSREKKESFPLTVTSAQKNPTAFYLCASSTSRDSLGYTFGSGTRLTVV.

The genes are TRBV7-6 and TRBJ2-3, with TRBD1 matching 9 bases. The CDR3 totals 14 residues. Germline-derived CDR1 and CDR2 are SGHVS and FNYEAQ. V lost 11 bases to trimming and J lost 2 bases; unmatched junction nucleotides: 8. In nucleotides, the CDR3 is TGTGCCGAAGGCCGACAGGGGGTCACAGATACGCAGTATTTT. Translating gives CAEGRQGVTDTQYF.

V is TRBV11-1 and J is TRBJ2-7; no clear D. V lost 1 base, J lost 0 bases, and 10 bases lay in between. CDR1 and CDR2 from the germline V gene are SGHAT and FQDESV (reference sequence). The CDR3 spans 15 residues. In DNA form, the CDR3 reads TGTGCCAGCAGCTTAGGCTCAGGTGACTCCTACGAGCAGTACTTC. Residues: CASSLGSGDSYEQYF. The variable domain in full, completed from reference TRBV11-1 and TRBJ2-7, reads EAEVAQSPRYKITEKSQAVAFWCDPISGHATLYWYRQILGQGPELLVQFQDESVVDDSQLPKDRFSAERLKGVDSTLKIQPAELGDSAMYLCASSLGSGDSYEQYFGPGTRLTVT.

This clone was recorded once. This sequence joins TRBV21-1 and TRBJ2-2; the D call TRBD1 from the table was never checked on the DNA. TRBV21-1 constitutes a pseudogene. CDR3 length equals 17 residues. The CDR3 is CASSKGTERGCTGELFF. The CDR3 DNA reads TGTGCCAGCAGCAAGGGGACCGAAAGGGGGTGCACCGGGGAGCTGTTTTTT.

The chain couples TRBV28 to TRBJ2-3; no definite D call. The CDR3 is made up of 11 amino acids. Trimming pared 7 bases from V and 3 bases from J, leaving 5 bases between. Germline CDR1 MDHEN, CDR2 SYDVKM. The CDR3 nucleotides read TGTGCCAGCACCTTTACAGATACGCAGTATTTT. Its translation: CASTFTDTQYF.

V is TRBV13 and J is TRBJ2-6; 7 nucleotides match TRBD1. This CDR3 is 18 amino acids long. The germline gives CDR1 PRHDT, CDR2 FYEKMQ (reference sequence). The junction had 9 bases not matched to a gene; V was cut back by 3 bases and J by 1 base. The CDR3 nucleotides read TGTGCCAGCAGCTTGCCGGGACAGATTTTTTCTGGGGCCAACGTCCTGACTTTC. It codes for CASSLPGQIFSGANVLTF.

The chain combines TRBV14 with TRBJ1-2, with 9 bases fitting TRBD1. V lost 4 bases to trimming and J lost 4 bases; unmatched junction nucleotides: 4. From germline, CDR1 is SGHDN and CDR2 FVKESK. The CDR3 consists of 14 residues. As DNA, the CDR3 is TGTGCCAGCAGCCCTACAGGGGGCGGCTATGGCTACACCTTC. This encodes CASSPTGGGYGYTF.

In this sample, this clone turned up a few times. The genes are TRBV29-1 and TRBJ2-7; TRBD2 aligns across 14 bases. CDR1 and CDR2 from the germline V gene are SQVTM and ANQGSEA. The CDR3 is made up of 15 amino acids. Germline trimming cut 7 bases from V and 6 bases from J; bases unmatched to any gene: 11. The CDR3 loop is CSAYVGTSGGGEQYF. CDR3 nucleotides: TGCAGCGCCTACGTCGGGACTAGCGGGGGCGGCGAGCAGTACTTC.

The chain links TRBV6-5 to TRBJ1-1; D gene unclear. V dropped 2 bases and J dropped 8 bases, with 15 bases sitting between them. The CDR3 is made up of 14 amino acids. Germline assignment: CDR1 MNHEY and CDR2 SVGAGI. Here the CDR3 DNA reads TGTGCCAGCAGTTACACCGGCGGGAGGGCCGAAGCTTTCTTT. It yields the protein CASSYTGGRAEAFF.

V is TRBV6-5 and J is TRBJ2-1; the D gene is possibly TRBD2 (5 bases). The ends were cut back, 6 bases at V and 10 bases at J, with 22 bases in the middle. The germline V gene has CDR1 MNHEY and CDR2 SVGAGI. The CDR3 is 15 residues long. Here the CDR3 reads CASRTGISGLQEQFF. The CDR3 DNA reads as TGTGCCAGCAGAACGGGGATCTCGGGCCTTCAAGAGCAGTTCTTC.

The rearrangement joins TRBV9 to TRBJ2-5; 9 bases map to TRBD1. The CDR3 length is 14 residues. The germline V gene encodes CDR1 SGDLS and CDR2 YYNGEE. V dropped 4 bases and J dropped 5; count of bases not matched to a gene: 6. DNA of the CDR3: TGTGCCAGCAGCTTACAGGGGGCGGGCGAGACCCAGTACTTC. Its protein product is CASSLQGAGETQYF.

V and J are TRBV19 and TRBJ2-7; D may be TRBD2 (5 bases). The CDR3 is 14 residues long. V was cut by 3 bases and J by 0 bases, with 9 bases left in between. CDR1 is LNHDA, CDR2 SQIVND, per germline (reference sequence). CDR3 DNA: TGTGCCAGTAGTATTTGGAGGACCTCCTACGAGCAGTACTTC. It is translated as CASSIWRTSYEQYF.